The rows below give T cell receptor beta chains drawn from one sample of a study of OX40 agonist ivuxolimab in advanced cancers. Profiled with immunoSEQ multiplex PCR; TCRdb holds only in-frame clones, not every one. Seen here are about 50,000 clones, approximately 91% observed once, and the top ten hold 0.64%. The material sequenced was CD4+ or CD8+ T cells sorted from blood, taken in a trial of the OX40 agonist ivuxolimab. All receptors come from an adult with an advanced solid tumor such as melanoma, head and neck, liver or kidney cancer. CDR3s include the opening cysteine and the closing phenylalanine or tryptophan. Fields, in order: V gene, CDR3 length, clone size, J gene, D gene, CDR3 DNA, CDR3 protein. A D gene is named only where the DNA matches it firmly. A clone size is listed for some rows: how often the clone was seen (once, few, many), or a class if it is expanded.

v_call: TRBV19
cdr3_length: 14
clone_size: NA
j_call: TRBJ2-5
d_call: TRBD1
cdr3_nt: TGTGCCAGTAGTTCCCACAGGGGGCGGGAGACCCAGTACTTC
cdr3_aa: CASSSHRGRETQYF

v_call: TRBV15
cdr3_length: 14
clone_size: NA
j_call: TRBJ2-5
d_call: NA
cdr3_nt: TGTGCCACTGCGGTAGGGCGGAGCCAAGAGACCCAGTACTTC
cdr3_aa: CATAVGRSQETQYF

v_call: TRBV10-1
cdr3_length: 15
clone_size: NA
j_call: TRBJ2-3
d_call: TRBD2
cdr3_nt: TGCGCCAGCAGTGATTTAGCGGGAGATGCAGATACGCAGTATTTT
cdr3_aa: CASSDLAGDADTQYF

v_call: TRBV27
cdr3_length: 13
clone_size: NA
j_call: TRBJ1-3
d_call: NA
cdr3_nt: TGTGCCAGCAGTCCCGAGGCCGGAAACACCATATATTTT
cdr3_aa: CASSPEAGNTIYF

v_call: TRBV15
cdr3_length: 13
clone_size: NA
j_call: TRBJ2-5
d_call: NA
cdr3_nt: TGTGCCACCAGCAGAGGGAGCCAAGAGACCCAGTACTTC
cdr3_aa: CATSRGSQETQYF

v_call: TRBV5-1
cdr3_length: 15
clone_size: NA
j_call: TRBJ2-2
d_call: TRBD2
cdr3_nt: TGCGCCAGCAGCTCTGGACTAGCGGGGACCGGGGAGCTGTTTTTT
cdr3_aa: CASSSGLAGTGELFF

v_call: TRBV18
cdr3_length: 16
clone_size: NA
j_call: TRBJ2-3
d_call: TRBD2
cdr3_nt: TGTGCCAGCTCACCACTACTAGCGGACGACACAGATACGCAGTATTTT
cdr3_aa: CASSPLLADDTDTQYF

v_call: TRBV6-6
cdr3_length: 13
clone_size: NA
j_call: TRBJ2-3
d_call: NA
cdr3_nt: TGTGCCAGCAGTTACTCGCAATGGAATACGCAGTATTTT
cdr3_aa: CASSYSQWNTQYF

v_call: TRBV5-6
cdr3_length: 14
clone_size: once
j_call: TRBJ2-4
d_call: NA
cdr3_nt: TGTGCCAGCAGCTTCGGGACTTCGCTATCTACGCAGTACTTC
cdr3_aa: CASSFGTSLSTQYF

v_call: TRBV7-2
cdr3_length: 14
clone_size: NA
j_call: TRBJ2-3
d_call: NA
cdr3_nt: TGTGCCAGCAGCTTAGGGCTGTTCACAGATACGCAGTATTTT
cdr3_aa: CASSLGLFTDTQYF

v_call: TRBV20-1
cdr3_length: 11
clone_size: NA
j_call: TRBJ2-1
d_call: NA
cdr3_nt: TGCAGTGCTGTCAACTACAATGAGCAGTTCTTC
cdr3_aa: CSAVNYNEQFF

v_call: TRBV10-1
cdr3_length: 14
clone_size: NA
j_call: TRBJ2-5
d_call: TRBD2
cdr3_nt: TGCGCCAGCACTCCTAGCGGGAGAAAAGAGACCCAGTACTTC
cdr3_aa: CASTPSGRKETQYF

v_call: TRBV25-1
cdr3_length: 15
clone_size: few
j_call: TRBJ2-3
d_call: TRBD2
cdr3_nt: TGTGCCAGCAGCAAACTAGCGGGAAGCACAGATACGCAGTATTTT
cdr3_aa: CASSKLAGSTDTQYF

v_call: TRBV27
cdr3_length: 14
clone_size: few
j_call: TRBJ2-1
d_call: NA
cdr3_nt: TGTGCCAGCGGATATCTAGCGTCGAAGAATGAGCAGTTCTTC
cdr3_aa: CASGYLASKNEQFF

v_call: TRBV2
cdr3_length: 14
clone_size: NA
j_call: TRBJ2-1
d_call: TRBD2
cdr3_nt: TGTGCCAGCGGGTACGTAGCGGGAGAGTCTGAGCAGTTCTTC
cdr3_aa: CASGYVAGESEQFF

v_call: TRBV19
cdr3_length: 15
clone_size: NA
j_call: TRBJ2-3
d_call: NA
cdr3_nt: TGTGCCAGTAGTATAAGCCCCGCGCAAACAGATACGCAGTATTTT
cdr3_aa: CASSISPAQTDTQYF

v_call: TRBV21-1
cdr3_length: 18
clone_size: NA
j_call: TRBJ2-5
d_call: NA
cdr3_nt: TGTGCCAGCAGCACAAACCCCTCGAGTTTCCAGGGGGCTCCCACCCAGTACTTC
cdr3_aa: CASSTNPSSFQGAPTQYF

v_call: TRBV19
cdr3_length: 13
clone_size: NA
j_call: TRBJ2-1
d_call: TRBD2
cdr3_nt: TGTGCCAGTACCGGGGGCGGGAGGGATGAGCAGTTCTTC
cdr3_aa: CASTGGGRDEQFF

v_call: TRBV7-2
cdr3_length: 14
clone_size: NA
j_call: TRBJ2-1
d_call: NA
cdr3_nt: TGTGCCAGCAGCTCGACTATCACTGGGGATGAGCAGTTCTTC
cdr3_aa: CASSSTITGDEQFF